The 21 T cell receptor beta chains below come from one sample, sequenced in a study of CD8+CD57+ T cells in acquired aplastic anemia. Genomic DNA templated the TCR beta VDJ and CDR3 profiling. TCRdb analysed the reads with MiXCR anew, one entry per CDR3 protein. The sample lists 250,000 to 300,000 distinct CDR3 sequences, approximately 55% occurring once. Sequenced sample: sorted CD4+, CD8+, or CD8+CD57+ T cells (not recorded which) from PBMCs. Receptors originate from a human donor with severe aplastic anemia or a healthy control (not recorded which).

The table lists this clonotype with many counts. The CDR3 loop reads CASSRPLGRNTEAFF. In DNA form, the CDR3 reads TGTGCCAGTAGTAGGCCCCTCGGACGGAACACTGAAGCTTTCTTT. This chain joins TRBV19 and TRBJ1-1; D is unresolved. The CDR3 loop spans 15 amino acids. Germline V gene sequence: CDR1 LNHDA, CDR2 SQIVND (reference sequence). V lost 4 bases and J lost 1, with 13 bases in between.

The chain carries TRBV2 and TRBJ2-5; 7 positions match TRBD2. CDR3 length equals 14 residues. Trimming cost V 1 base and J 7 bases; bases outside gene matches: 6. CDR1 and CDR2 (germline): SNHLY, FYNNEI. Here the CDR3 reads CASSEGGGLVTQYF. CDR3 sequence (DNA): TGTGCCAGCAGTGAAGGCGGGGGTCTTGTGACCCAGTACTTC.

Details on this clonotype: At one boundary the junction diverges from the germline segment, which might be a read error. The genes are TRBV7-2 and TRBJ2-5; tentative D call: TRBD2 (6 bases). CDR1 SGHTA and CDR2 FQGNSA come from the germline V gene. This CDR3 is built from 19 residues. CDR3: CASSSLAYTGGASGETQDF. The CDR3, as DNA: TGTGCCAGCAGCTCCCTAGCGTACACGGGCGGGGCCTCGGGGGAGACCCAGGACTTC. The variable domain in full, with the rest retrieved from reference TRBV7-2 and TRBJ2-5, is GAGVSQSPSNKVTEKGKDVELRCDPISGHTALYWYRQSLGQGLEFLIYFQGNSAPDKSGLPSDRFSAERTGGSVSTLTIQRTQQEDSAVYLCASSSLAYTGGASGETQDFGPGTRLLVL.

This chain links TRBV7-3 with TRBJ1-6, with D perhaps matching TRBD1 (6 bases). There are 16 residues in the CDR3. The germline V and J ends were trimmed by 0 bases and 7 bases, with 13 bases remaining between them. Looked up from germline, CDR1 is SGHTA and CDR2 is FQGTGA. The CDR3 DNA is TGTGCCAGCAGCTTAACCCCGGGGGACACCAATTCACCCCTCCACTTT. Encoded protein: CASSLTPGDTNSPLHF.

There are many counts of this clonotype. V usage is TRBV3-1 and J usage is TRBJ1-1; 8 bases align to TRBD1. V shed 4 bases, J shed 7 bases, and the junction held 11 bases outside the gene matches. Looked up from germline, CDR1 is LGHDT and CDR2 is YNNKEL (reference sequence). The CDR3 runs to 15 residues. The CDR3 nucleotides are TGTGCCAGCAGCCCCCGTAGGGCAGGGGGCAGTGAAGCTTTCTTT. Amino acids: CASSPRRAGGSEAFF.

The gene calls are TRBV12-3 or TRBV12-4 and TRBJ2-2; the match to TRBD1 covers 7 bases. V gave up 5 bases and J gave up 3 bases; unmatched junction bases: 3. This CDR3 spans 14 amino acids. CDR3 loop: CASSVGQYTGELFF. In DNA, the CDR3 is TGTGCCAGCAGTGTGGGACAGTACACCGGGGAGCTGTTTTTT.

About this clonotype: No conserved phenylalanine or tryptophan ends this CDR3, so it is likely a read error. The chain joins TRBV5-4 to TRBJ2-7, with D uncertain. The CDR3 sequence is 14 residues long. Trimming shortened V by 0 bases and J by 5 bases, and 12 bases separated the two germline ends. The germline gives CDR1 SGHNT, CDR2 YYREEE (reference sequence). Here the CDR3 reads CASSLARVSDEQYL. The CDR3, as DNA: TGTGCCAGCAGCTTGGCTCGGGTCTCTGACGAGCAGTACCTC.

The CDR3 DNA is TGTGCCACCAGCCAAACCACTAGCGGGCCACAAGAGACCCAGTACTTC. It yields the protein CATSQTTSGPQETQYF. The chain couples TRBV15 to TRBJ2-5; 9 bases align to TRBD2. The CDR3 spans 16 residues. V lost 5 bases and J lost 2; bases outside the gene matches: 9. Germline V gene data show CDR1 as LNHNV and CDR2 as YYDKDF (reference sequence).

A few counts support this clonotype. The chain couples TRBV20-1 to TRBJ1-2; D unclear. The germline gives CDR1 DFQATT, CDR2 SNEGSKA (reference sequence). The CDR3 is made up of 12 amino acids. The V end lost 0 bases, the J end lost 7 bases, and 9 bases lay between the germline ends. The CDR3 nucleotides are TGCAGTGCTAGAGATAACAGTTTTGGCTACACCTTC. Amino acid sequence: CSARDNSFGYTF.

This clonotype was recorded many times. The chain links TRBV6-2 or TRBV6-3 to TRBJ1-2; 7 bases align to TRBD1. Germline assignment: CDR1 MNHEY and CDR2 SVGEGT. Losses at the gene ends were 5 bases for V and 8 bases for J; bases not matched to a gene: 5. The CDR3 has 12 residues. DNA for the CDR3: TGTGCCAGCAGTCTTCGACAGGGCGGCTACACCTTC. Encoded protein: CASSLRQGGYTF.

This chain uses TRBV7-9 with TRBJ1-3, with no clear D. Germline loops: CDR1 SEHNR, CDR2 FQNEAQ (reference sequence). The V end was cut by 5 bases, the J end by 0 bases, with 11 bases between. This CDR3 spans 15 amino acids. CDR3 loop: CASSRSGPSGNTIYF. The CDR3 DNA sequence: TGTGCCAGCAGCCGTTCCGGACCCTCTGGAAACACCATATATTTT.

This sequence joins TRBV2 and TRBJ1-2; D is unclear. V lost 3 bases to trimming and J lost 4 bases, with 12 bases between them. The CDR3 length is 14 residues. Looked up from germline, CDR1 is SNHLY and CDR2 is FYNNEI. This CDR3 is CASSDRWQIYGYTF. The CDR3 coding sequence is TGTGCCAGCAGTGATCGGTGGCAGATCTATGGCTACACCTTC.

The chain links TRBV5-6 to TRBJ2-5; 13 nucleotides match TRBD2. V gave up 5 bases and J gave up 5 bases; unmatched junction bases: 3. The CDR3 runs to 14 residues. Germline assignment: CDR1 SGHDT and CDR2 YYEEEE. The chain's CDR3 is CASRLAGGQETQYF. The CDR3 DNA is TGTGCCAGCAGACTAGCGGGGGGGCAGGAGACCCAGTACTTC.

In this sample, this clonotype turned up many times. This rearrangement joins TRBV12-3 or TRBV12-4 to TRBJ2-7; unclear D gene. The CDR3 consists of 17 residues. V was clipped by 1 base and J by 2 bases, with 18 bases between them. CDR3 nucleotide sequence: TGTGCCAGCAGTTTAGTGGAAGGAAGCCAGGTCGCCTACGAGCAGTACTTC. Its translation is CASSLVEGSQVAYEQYF.

The V and J genes are TRBV7-9 and TRBJ1-4; 7 bases fit TRBD1. Germline CDR1 SEHNR, CDR2 FQNEAQ (reference sequence). The CDR3 length is 15 residues. J was trimmed by 6 bases and V by 5 bases; bases with no gene match: 9. CDR3: CASSLNRGRDEKLFF. The CDR3 DNA reads TGTGCCAGCAGCCTTAACAGGGGAAGGGATGAAAAACTGTTTTTT.

DNA for the CDR3: TGCGCCAGCAGTGAGTCGACCAGGGGGGATTCACCCCTCCACTTT. It specifies CASSESTRGDSPLHF. The rearrangement links TRBV10-2 to TRBJ1-6; 7 bases are shared with TRBD1. The CDR3 totals 15 residues. The germline V gene encodes CDR1 WSHSY and CDR2 SAAADI. Trimming at V came to 0 bases and at J to 8 bases, leaving 4 bases not matched to a gene.

V gene TRBV20-1 combines with J gene TRBJ1-2; 7 nucleotides line up with TRBD1. The CDR3 is 14 residues long. J lost 4 bases, V lost 6 bases, and 11 bases had no gene match. CDR1 is DFQATT, CDR2 SNEGSKA, per germline (reference sequence). CDR3 DNA sequence: TGCAGTGCCCGTACCCCGACAGGGCCCTATGGCTACACCTTC. It codes for CSARTPTGPYGYTF.

CDR3 in DNA: TGTGCCAGTAGCGGGACAGCCGGAATAGAGACCCAGTACTTC. It specifies CASSGTAGIETQYF. The chain joins TRBV19 to TRBJ2-5, with 7 positions matching TRBD1. The CDR3 totals 14 residues. Germline V CDR1 and CDR2: LNHDA, SQIVND (reference sequence). The junction had 8 bases not matched to a gene; V was cut back by 6 bases and J by 4 bases.

This clonotype was counted once. The V and J genes are TRBV2 and TRBJ1-5; D is undetermined. V lost 7 bases to trimming and J lost 11 bases, with 12 bases between them. Germline V lookup: CDR1 SNHLY, CDR2 FYNNEI. The CDR3 loop spans 11 amino acids. CDR3 sequence: CASTREETQHF. The DNA for the CDR3 is TGTGCCAGCACTCGGGAAGAGACCCAGCATTTT.

This clonotype was found a few times. The CDR3 spells CSAGQGYQPQHF. The CDR3 nucleotides read TGCAGTGCAGGACAGGGGTATCAGCCCCAGCATTTT. The chain joins TRBV20-1 to TRBJ1-5; the match to TRBD1 covers 9 bases. With V trimmed by 6 bases and J by 5 bases, 2 bases remained unmatched. Germline CDR1 reads DFQATT; CDR2 reads SNEGSKA (reference sequence). This CDR3 spans 12 amino acids.

This clonotype was recorded a few times. This chain uses TRBV15 with TRBJ1-6, with D possibly being TRBD1 (5 bases). This CDR3 region has 13 residues. The ends were cut back, 1 base at V and 10 bases at J, with 8 bases in the middle. Germline CDR1 and CDR2: LNHNV and YYDKDF (reference sequence). CDR3 coding DNA: TGTGCCACCAGCAGAGGTAGGGGCTCACCCCTCCACTTT. Translating gives CATSRGRGSPLHF.